These 27 T cell receptor beta chains were sequenced from one sample in a study of early T cells in non-severe SARS-CoV-2 infection (dated by TCRdb to about 2021). The receptor library was made with 5' RACE. Sequencing was carried out with a NextSeq 500. TCRdb reran the public reads through fastp at Q25 and MiXCR, keeping productive beta chains. All rows with the same CDR3 protein become a single entry with the most common DNA and genes. This sample gives tens of thousands of distinct CDR3 sequences in total; under 8% of them show up just once. The biggest ten clones account for approximately 5.5% of the sample. The sequenced sample was whole blood, obtained at baseline. Receptors originate from an adult who was a healthcare worker with PCR-confirmed SARS-CoV-2 infection or an uninfected control (not recorded which).

This rearrangement joins TRBV18 to TRBJ1-2, with 8 nucleotides matching TRBD1. V was pared by 5 bases and J by 8 bases, with 7 bases of the junction left unmatched. The length of the CDR3 is 13 residues. Germline lookup yields CDR1 KGHSH and CDR2 LQKENI. The CDR3 DNA reads as TGTGCCAGCTCAAAGGAACAGGGGGTCGGCTACACCTTC. Amino acid sequence: CASSKEQGVGYTF.

Ten or more counts support this clonotype. V usage is TRBV6-6 and J usage is TRBJ2-2; possibly TRBD2 for D (6 bases). The V gene lost 8 bases and the J gene lost 6 bases, with 13 bases spanning the gap. CDR1 MNHNY and CDR2 SVGAGI come from the germline V gene (reference sequence). CDR3 length: 13 amino acids. The CDR3 coding sequence is TGTGCCAGCGGCCAGGGAGGCCCCGGGGAGCTGTTTTTT. Its translation is CASGQGGPGELFF.

This clonotype was found many times. The chain recombines TRBV27 with TRBJ2-1; D is possibly TRBD2 (5 bases). Trimming shortened V by 5 bases and J by 8 bases, and 16 bases separated the two germline ends. Germline V gene data show CDR1 as MNHEY and CDR2 as SMNVEV (reference sequence). The CDR3 has 14 residues. The CDR3 loop is CASSPGFQADEQFF. The CDR3 DNA is TGTGCCAGCAGTCCGGGATTCCAGGCAGATGAGCAGTTCTTC.

The sample holds many counts of this clonotype. The rearrangement links TRBV29-1 to TRBJ2-3; D is ambiguous. The CDR3 extends over 11 amino acids. In germline, CDR1 is SQVTM, CDR2 ANQGSEA. Trimming removed 4 bases at V and 3 bases at J, with 5 bases between. CDR3 nucleotides: TGCAGCGTTGGATTGACAGATACGCAGTATTTT. Amino acids: CSVGLTDTQYF.

This rearrangement joins TRBV5-1 to TRBJ2-3, with 7 bases aligning to TRBD1. CDR1 is SGHRS and CDR2 is YFSETQ in the germline V gene. CDR3 size: 17 residues. V lost 4 bases to trimming and J lost 7 bases; unmatched junction nucleotides: 18. CDR3 loop: CASSGTANSAAPNTQYF. As DNA, the CDR3 is TGCGCCAGCAGCGGGACAGCTAATTCGGCAGCCCCAAATACGCAGTATTTT.

This clonotype was seen ten or more times. This chain joins TRBV28 and TRBJ1-2, with D maybe TRBD1 (5 bases). Between the trimmed V and J ends, which lost 1 base and 2 bases, there was a span of 5 bases. The CDR3 contains 13 residues. Germline CDR1 and CDR2: MDHEN and SYDVKM. Written as DNA, the CDR3 is TGTGCCAGCAGTTTATCAGGGAACTATGGCTACACCTTC. It is translated as CASSLSGNYGYTF.

This clonotype was seen at least ten times. This sequence joins TRBV6-1 and TRBJ2-7, with TRBD1 matching over 10 bases. The CDR3 runs to 15 residues. V shed 6 bases, J shed 7 bases, and the junction held 12 bases outside the gene matches. Germline V lookup: CDR1 MNHNS, CDR2 SASEGT. CDR3 residues: CASRGAGTGVWEQYF. CDR3 DNA: TGTGCCAGCAGAGGCGCCGGGACAGGGGTTTGGGAGCAGTACTTC.

V and J are TRBV6-1 and TRBJ2-1; TRBD1 matches at 11 bases. CDR1 MNHNS and CDR2 SASEGT come from the germline V gene. This CDR3 region has 14 residues. V lost 4 bases and J lost 6; bases outside the gene matches: 2. CDR3 coding DNA: TGTGCCAGCAGTGGGGGACAGGGGGGCAATGAGCAGTTCTTC. It codes for CASSGGQGGNEQFF.

This clonotype was recorded a few times. The CDR3 sequence is CASSYSHRVHEQFF. The CDR3 DNA is TGTGCCAGCAGTTACTCGCACAGGGTGCATGAGCAGTTCTTC. V and J are TRBV6-5 and TRBJ2-1, with D possibly matching TRBD1 (6 bases). The V and J ends lost 0 bases and 8 bases respectively, with 11 bases between them. Germline V gene lookup returns CDR1 MNHEY and CDR2 SVGAGI. CDR3 length: 14 amino acids.

This rearrangement joins TRBV4-2 to TRBJ2-7; tentative D call: TRBD2 (7 bases). V lost 1 base and J 5 bases, leaving 21 bases between the germline ends. This CDR3 contains 17 residues. The germline gives CDR1 LGHNA, CDR2 YNFKEQ. CDR3 residues: CASSQAAWGGRANEQYF. The CDR3 DNA follows: TGTGCCAGCAGCCAAGCAGCTTGGGGGGGCCGGGCCAACGAGCAGTACTTC.

This clonotype was detected only a few times. The chain joins TRBV29-1 to TRBJ2-3, with no clear D. The CDR3 runs to 13 residues. Trimming cost V 4 bases and J 0 bases, with 8 bases left between them. Germline-derived CDR1 and CDR2 are SQVTM and ANQGSEA. CDR3 coding DNA: TGCAGCGTTGGTAGTGCTAGCACAGATACGCAGTATTTT. It is translated as CSVGSASTDTQYF.

This clonotype was seen many times. The chain is built from TRBV20-1 and TRBJ1-1, with D possibly matching TRBD1 (5 bases). Per germline, CDR1 DFQATT and CDR2 SNEGSKA (reference sequence). V lost 6 bases to trimming and J lost 0 bases, with 8 bases between them. The length of the CDR3 is 12 residues. CDR3 loop: CSAKGVNTEAFF. The CDR3 nucleotides are TGCAGTGCCAAAGGGGTGAACACTGAAGCTTTCTTT.

This clonotype was seen ten or more times. The genes are TRBV9 and TRBJ2-7; the D call may be TRBD1 or TRBD2 (5 bases each). The CDR3 extends over 15 amino acids. Germline V CDR1 and CDR2: SGDLS, YYNGEE. V was pared by 3 bases and J by 0 bases, with 13 bases between. CDR3 nucleotides: TGTGCCAGCAGCGCGGCCGGGGCCATCTCCTACGAGCAGTACTTC. Translation: CASSAAGAISYEQYF.

The genes are TRBV28 and TRBJ2-1; maybe TRBD2 (6 bases). Germline V gene lookup returns CDR1 MDHEN and CDR2 SYDVKM. The CDR3 length is 14 residues. Trimming cost V 3 bases and J 7 bases, with 13 bases left between them. The CDR3 loop reads CASSFGGLTNEQFF. CDR3 in DNA: TGTGCCAGCAGTTTCGGGGGACTGACGAATGAGCAGTTCTTC.

Ten or more counts support this clonotype. The chain is built from TRBV5-5 and TRBJ1-1; TRBD1 matches at 9 bases. The germline V gene encodes CDR1 SGHKS and CDR2 YYEKEE (reference sequence). The CDR3 spans 14 residues. The J segment lost 8 bases and the V segment lost 4 bases, leaving 9 bases of the junction unmatched. The CDR3 region is CASSHAGQGREAFF. The CDR3 coding sequence is TGTGCCAGCAGCCACGCGGGACAGGGTCGAGAAGCTTTCTTT.

This clonotype was detected many times. This sequence joins TRBV30 and TRBJ1-3, with D uncertain. The V gene lost 6 bases and the J gene lost 8 bases, with 14 bases spanning the gap. Germline lookup yields CDR1 GTSNPN and CDR2 SVGIG (reference sequence). CDR3 length: 12 amino acids. This CDR3 reads CACLIRSDTIYF. The DNA for the CDR3 is TGTGCCTGCCTGATAAGGAGCGACACCATATATTTT. Full variable domain (missing parts from reference TRBV30 and TRBJ1-3): SQTIHQWPATLVQPVGSPLSLECTVEGTSNPNLYWYRQAAGRGLQLLFYSVGIGQISSEVPQNLSASRPQDRQFILSSKKLLLSDSGFYLCACLIRSDTIYFGEGSWLTVV.

This clonotype was recorded many times. The chain combines TRBV30 with TRBJ2-1; no definite D call. CDR1 and CDR2 from the germline V gene are GTSNPN and SVGIG (reference sequence). V lost 5 bases and J 4 bases, leaving 6 bases between the germline ends. The CDR3 is 11 amino acids. Here the CDR3 reads CAWYRYNEQFF. The CDR3 DNA sequence: TGTGCCTGGTATAGGTACAATGAGCAGTTCTTC.

Ten or more counts support this clonotype. The V call is TRBV4-1, the J call TRBJ2-1; the D is unclear. CDR1 is MGHRA, CDR2 YSYEKL, per germline. V dropped 6 bases and J dropped 10 bases, with 31 bases sitting between them. The CDR3 loop spans 18 amino acids. The CDR3 sequence: CASSPSPFQVPPQEEQFF. Written as DNA, the CDR3 is TGCGCCAGCAGTCCAAGCCCCTTTCAGGTACCCCCTCAAGAGGAGCAGTTCTTC.

J is TRBJ1-5 and V is TRBV6-6, with TRBD1 matching over 7 bases. Trimming took 0 bases from V and 3 from J; bases not matched to a gene: 8. The CDR3 consists of 17 residues. Germline lookup yields CDR1 MNHNY and CDR2 SVGAGI (reference sequence). CDR3 sequence: CASSYSGGGEVNQPQHF. The CDR3 nucleotides are TGTGCCAGCAGTTACTCGGGAGGGGGCGAGGTCAATCAGCCCCAGCATTTT.

This clonotype was counted many times. This chain uses TRBV27 with TRBJ2-5; D call uncertain. The V and J ends lost 9 bases and 4 bases respectively, with 15 bases between them. CDR1 and CDR2 from the germline V gene are MNHEY and SMNVEV (reference sequence). CDR3 length: 13 residues. For the CDR3, the DNA is TGTGCCAGTTCCCGACCGGGCGGAGAGACCCAGTACTTC. Residues: CASSRPGGETQYF.

This clonotype was counted ten times or more. The CDR3 DNA follows: TGCAGTGGAAGGACGGAGTACAATGAGCAGTTCTTC. This translates into CSGRTEYNEQFF. The rearrangement joins TRBV20-1 to TRBJ2-1; D gene ambiguous. V shed 7 bases and J shed 4 bases, with 11 bases lying between them. The CDR3 is made up of 12 amino acids. The germline gives CDR1 DFQATT, CDR2 SNEGSKA (reference sequence).

The chain couples TRBV6-2 or TRBV6-3 to TRBJ2-3; TRBD2 aligns across 7 bases. V gave up 5 bases and J gave up 2 bases; unmatched junction bases: 4. The CDR3 is 14 amino acids. Germline-derived CDR1 and CDR2 are MNHEY and SVGEGT. The CDR3, as DNA: TGTGCCAGCAGTGGGAGGGGTGTCACAGATACGCAGTATTTT. This gives the protein CASSGRGVTDTQYF.

In its sample, this clonotype was seen many times. The chain is built from TRBV29-1 and TRBJ1-1, with D possibly being TRBD1 (6 bases). The germline V gene encodes CDR1 SQVTM and CDR2 ANQGSEA. V was cut by 7 bases and J by 11 bases, with 17 bases left in between. The CDR3 has 11 amino acids. CDR3 sequence reads: CSASLQGSAFF. CDR3 DNA sequence: TGCAGCGCTTCACTACAGGGCTCGGCTTTCTTT.

This clonotype came up many times. The chain couples TRBV5-6 to TRBJ2-7; D gene ambiguous. The CDR3 has 14 amino acids. The ends were cut back, 0 bases at V and 2 bases at J, with 9 bases in the middle. Germline CDR1 reads SGHDT; CDR2 reads YYEEEE. In nucleotides, the CDR3 is TGTGCCAGCAGCTTGGGCCATTCGACCTACGAGCAGTACTTC. Its protein product is CASSLGHSTYEQYF.

The chain combines TRBV20-1 with TRBJ1-1; no definite D call. V was shortened by 0 bases and J by 1 base, with 12 bases between the two germline ends. This CDR3 comprises 15 residues. Germline values: CDR1 DFQATT, CDR2 SNEGSKA (reference sequence). CDR3 sequence reads: CSARDMFGPNTEAFF. The CDR3 DNA reads as TGCAGTGCTAGAGATATGTTTGGGCCGAACACTGAAGCTTTCTTT.

This clonotype showed up just a few times. This rearrangement joins TRBV7-2 to TRBJ1-1; 10 bases are a match to TRBD1. CDR3 length: 14 amino acids. V shed 5 bases and J 11 bases; nucleotides not matched to a gene: 11. Looked up from germline, CDR1 is SGHTA and CDR2 is FQGNSA. Written as DNA, the CDR3 is TGTGCCAGCAGCATACCGGGACAGGGGATTGAGGCTTTCTTT. Its protein is CASSIPGQGIEAFF.

There are many counts of this clonotype. V and J are TRBV20-1 and TRBJ2-5; weak D call: TRBD2 (6 bases). V was shortened by 8 bases and J by 5 bases, with 18 bases between the two germline ends. Germline-derived CDR1 and CDR2 are DFQATT and SNEGSKA (reference sequence). The CDR3 is 13 residues long. DNA of the CDR3: TGCAGTCCAACCACGGCGGGGAGGGAGACCCAGTACTTC. Protein: CSPTTAGRETQYF.